The subject of this entry is one T cell receptor beta chain. Its target is not known. Germline V gene lookup returns CDR1 MNHEY and CDR2 SMNVEV (reference sequence). This CDR3 has 14 amino acids. The source of the sample is a study of blood T cells in healthy people across ages. Study outcomes and limitations: Older age went with lower TCR beta diversity per million T cells, in a roughly linear way.

Primers used in a second PCR of about 7 to 12 cycles were a sample-barcoded 5' primer and a J-beta primer mix. TCRdb passed the 5' RACE reads through MiXCR, listing each CDR3 protein once. Among about 1.5 million distinct CDR3 sequences listed, 35% to 45% were seen once. The V call is TRBV27, the J call TRBJ2-4; D might be TRBD1 or TRBD2, each matching 5 bases. The closer fit of TRBJ2-5 to the DNA end suggests the J call may be wrong. The source material was blood. The receptor's source is a woman aged 18 to 35 in good health. This CDR3 is CASSRDLGRETQYF. The CDR3 DNA sequence: TGTGCCAGCAGCCGGGACCTCGGGCGGGAGACCCAGTACTTC.